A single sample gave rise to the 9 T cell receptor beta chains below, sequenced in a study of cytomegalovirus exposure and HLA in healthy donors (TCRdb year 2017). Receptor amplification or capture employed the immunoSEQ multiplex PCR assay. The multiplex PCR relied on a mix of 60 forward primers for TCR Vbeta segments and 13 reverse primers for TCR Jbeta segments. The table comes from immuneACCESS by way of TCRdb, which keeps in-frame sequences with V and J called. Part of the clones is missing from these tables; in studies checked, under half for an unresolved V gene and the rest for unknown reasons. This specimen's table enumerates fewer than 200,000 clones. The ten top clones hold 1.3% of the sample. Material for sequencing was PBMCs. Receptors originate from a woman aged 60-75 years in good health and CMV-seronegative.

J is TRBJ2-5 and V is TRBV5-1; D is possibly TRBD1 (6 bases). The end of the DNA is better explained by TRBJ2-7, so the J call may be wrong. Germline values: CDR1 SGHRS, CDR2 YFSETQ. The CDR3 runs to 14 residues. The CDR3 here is CASSLGTATYEQYF. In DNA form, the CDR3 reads TGCGCCAGCAGCTTGGGGACAGCAACCTACGAGCAGTACTTC.

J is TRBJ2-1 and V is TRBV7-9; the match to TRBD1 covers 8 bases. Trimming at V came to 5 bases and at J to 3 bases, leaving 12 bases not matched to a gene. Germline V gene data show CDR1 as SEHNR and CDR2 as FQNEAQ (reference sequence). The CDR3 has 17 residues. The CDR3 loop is CASSGDRFTIDYNEQFF. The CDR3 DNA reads TGTGCCAGCAGCGGGGACAGGTTTACAATCGACTACAATGAGCAGTTCTTC.

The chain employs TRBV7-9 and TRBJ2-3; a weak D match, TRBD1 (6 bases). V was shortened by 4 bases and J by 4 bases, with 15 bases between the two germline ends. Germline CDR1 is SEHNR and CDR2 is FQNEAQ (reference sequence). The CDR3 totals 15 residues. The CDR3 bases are TGTGCCAGCAGCTCACCAGGGGAGAATGCAGATACGCAGTATTTT. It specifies CASSSPGENADTQYF.

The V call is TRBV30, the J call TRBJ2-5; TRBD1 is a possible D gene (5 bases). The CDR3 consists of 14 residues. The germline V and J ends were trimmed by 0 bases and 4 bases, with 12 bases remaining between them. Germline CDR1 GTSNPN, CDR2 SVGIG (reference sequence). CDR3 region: CAWSVLGAGETQYF. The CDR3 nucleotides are TGTGCCTGGAGTGTACTTGGGGCTGGAGAGACCCAGTACTTC. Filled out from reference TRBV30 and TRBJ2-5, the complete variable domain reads SQTIHQWPATLVQPVGSPLSLECTVEGTSNPNLYWYRQAAGRGLQLLFYSVGIGQISSEVPQNLSASRPQDRQFILSSKKLLLSDSGFYLCAWSVLGAGETQYFGPGTRLLVL.

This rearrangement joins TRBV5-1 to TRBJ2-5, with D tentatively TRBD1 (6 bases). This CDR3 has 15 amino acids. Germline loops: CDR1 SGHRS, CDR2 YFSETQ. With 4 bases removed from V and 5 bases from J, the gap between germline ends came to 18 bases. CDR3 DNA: TGCGCCAGCAGCGGAACCGGGACATTGGGGGAGACCCAGTACTTC. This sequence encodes CASSGTGTLGETQYF.

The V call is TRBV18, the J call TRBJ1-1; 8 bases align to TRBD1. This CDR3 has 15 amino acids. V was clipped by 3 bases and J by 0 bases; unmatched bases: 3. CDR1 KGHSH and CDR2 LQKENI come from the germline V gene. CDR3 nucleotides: TGTGCCAGCTCACCGAGGACAGGGATGAACACTGAAGCTTTCTTT. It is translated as CASSPRTGMNTEAFF.

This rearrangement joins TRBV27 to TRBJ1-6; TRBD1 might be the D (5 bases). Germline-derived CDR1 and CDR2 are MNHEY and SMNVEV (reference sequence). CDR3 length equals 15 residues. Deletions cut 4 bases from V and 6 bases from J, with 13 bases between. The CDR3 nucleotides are TGTGCCAGCAGTTGGGAGCGGGGCCGTAATTCACCCCTCCACTTT. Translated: CASSWERGRNSPLHF.

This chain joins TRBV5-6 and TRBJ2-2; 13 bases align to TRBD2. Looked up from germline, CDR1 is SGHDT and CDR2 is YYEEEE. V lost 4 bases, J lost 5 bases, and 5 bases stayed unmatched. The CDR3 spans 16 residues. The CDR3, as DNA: TGTGCCAGCAGCGCCGGACTAGCGGGGGCTACCGGGGAGCTGTTTTTT. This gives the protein CASSAGLAGATGELFF.

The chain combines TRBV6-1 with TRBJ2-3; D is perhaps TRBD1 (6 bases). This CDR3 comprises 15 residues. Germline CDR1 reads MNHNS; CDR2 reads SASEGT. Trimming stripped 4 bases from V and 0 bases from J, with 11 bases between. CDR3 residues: CASSGWGHSTDTQYF. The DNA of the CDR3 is TGTGCCAGCAGTGGATGGGGGCACAGCACAGATACGCAGTATTTT.